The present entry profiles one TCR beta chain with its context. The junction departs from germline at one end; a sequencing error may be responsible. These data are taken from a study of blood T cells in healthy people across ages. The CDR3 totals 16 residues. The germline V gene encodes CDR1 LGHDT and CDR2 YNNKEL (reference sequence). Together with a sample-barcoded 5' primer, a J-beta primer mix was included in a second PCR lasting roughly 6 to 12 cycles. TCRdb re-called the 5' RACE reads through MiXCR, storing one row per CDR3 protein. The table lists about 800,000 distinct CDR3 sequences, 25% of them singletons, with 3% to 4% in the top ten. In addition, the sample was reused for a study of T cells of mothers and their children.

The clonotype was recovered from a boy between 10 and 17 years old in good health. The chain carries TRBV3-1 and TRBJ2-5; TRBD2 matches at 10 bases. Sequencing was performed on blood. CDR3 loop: CASRQGASGGQETQYF. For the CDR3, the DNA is TGTGCCAGCAGGCAAGGGGCTAGCGGGGGCCAAGAGACCCAGTACTTC.